A selection of T cell receptor beta chains follows, all from one sample in a study of shared clonotypes between healthy human individuals. Only in-frame clones appear in the TCRdb table, and some are missing; sequencing was by immunoSEQ multiplex PCR. The table lists over 1.5 million clones, 98% of them singletons. The sequenced sample consisted of naive CD4+ T cells sorted from blood. These TCRs come from a man aged 25 to 40 in good health. Each CDR3 is given with its conserved first and last residue. A D gene is named only where the DNA matches it firmly. Clone size is given for some rows only: seen once, a few or many times, or a class if the clone is expanded.

V gene	clone size	J gene	D gene	CDR3 protein	CDR3 DNA
TRBV19	.	TRBJ2-1	TRBD2	CASSPIITSGSYNEQFF	TGTGCCAGTAGTCCCATTATTACTAGCGGGAGTTACAATGAGCAGTTCTTC
TRBV6-6	.	TRBJ2-4	.	CASSYLQLDIQYF	TGTGCCAGCAGTTATTTACAGCTCGACATTCAGTACTTC
TRBV29-1	.	TRBJ2-1	TRBD2	CSVGREGLNEQFF	TGCAGCGTAGGGCGGGAGGGCCTCAATGAGCAGTTCTTC
TRBV28	.	TRBJ2-1	.	CASSLPTGSVLEQFF	TGTGCCAGCAGTTTACCCACAGGGTCTGTACTTGAGCAGTTCTTC
TRBV7-8	.	TRBJ2-7	TRBD1	CASSSDRGQTYEQYF	TGTGCCAGCAGCTCCGACAGGGGGCAGACCTACGAGCAGTACTTC
TRBV29-1	.	TRBJ2-3	TRBD2	CSVVAGATSTDTQYF	TGCAGCGTTGTAGCGGGAGCAACAAGCACAGATACGCAGTATTTT
TRBV27	.	TRBJ2-1	.	CASSLSWDEQFF	TGTGCCAGCAGTTTAAGTTGGGATGAGCAGTTCTTC
TRBV6-4	.	TRBJ2-1	.	CASSGGPTNMRYNEQFF	TGTGCCAGCAGTGGGGGGCCTACAAATATGAGGTACAATGAGCAGTTCTTC
TRBV2	.	TRBJ1-4	.	CASSGGMDEKLFF	TGTGCCAGCAGTGGTGGGATGGATGAAAAACTGTTTTTT
TRBV5-4	.	TRBJ2-1	.	CASSVLGFSSYNEQFF	TGTGCCAGCAGCGTACTAGGGTTCAGCTCCTACAATGAGCAGTTCTTC
TRBV27	.	TRBJ2-3	.	CASSTGLPTDTQYF	TGTGCCAGCAGTACAGGACTACCCACAGATACGCAGTATTTT
TRBV7-9	.	TRBJ2-7	TRBD1	CASSSDRAGISSLLYEQYF	TGTGCCAGCAGCTCGGACAGGGCGGGGATTAGCTCCCTCCTCTACGAGCAGTACTTC
TRBV25-1	.	TRBJ2-3	.	CASSEYGRADTQYF	TGTGCCAGCAGTGAATACGGGAGAGCAGATACGCAGTATTTT
TRBV27	once	TRBJ1-2	TRBD1	CASSFRGGFYGYTF	TGTGCCAGCAGTTTCCGAGGGGGCTTCTATGGCTACACCTTC
TRBV25-1	.	TRBJ2-5	.	CASSASGVVETQYF	TGTGCCAGCAGTGCCTCAGGGGTGGTAGAGACCCAGTACTTC
TRBV9	.	TRBJ2-7	.	CASSSPSHEQYF	TGTGCCAGCAGCTCCCCGTCCCACGAGCAGTACTTC
TRBV7-2	.	TRBJ1-5	.	CASSLGRVQPQHF	TGTGCCAGCAGCCTAGGAAGGGTTCAGCCCCAGCATTTT
TRBV5-6	.	TRBJ1-1	.	CASSLSGFHTEAFF	TGTGCCAGCAGCTTGTCGGGTTTCCACACTGAAGCTTTCTTT
TRBV7-9	.	TRBJ2-7	.	CASRTDTPAQYF	TGTGCCAGCAGAACGGACACTCCGGCGCAGTACTTC
TRBV5-1	.	TRBJ1-3	.	CASSLAGAFSGNTIYF	TGCGCCAGCAGCTTGGCAGGGGCCTTCTCTGGAAACACCATATATTTT
TRBV9	.	TRBJ2-1	TRBD2	CASSVRREATDEQFF	TGTGCCAGCAGCGTACGGCGGGAGGCAACGGATGAGCAGTTCTTC
TRBV7-9	.	TRBJ2-7	.	CASSPLSTGYYEQYF	TGTGCCAGCAGCCCGCTTTCGACGGGCTACTACGAGCAGTACTTC
TRBV5-1	.	TRBJ2-5	TRBD2	CASSTGTRAGETQYF	TGCGCCAGCAGCACCGGGACTAGAGCTGGGGAGACCCAGTACTTC
TRBV4-1	.	TRBJ2-7	TRBD1	CASSQRQGMHEQYF	TGCGCCAGCAGCCAACGACAGGGTATGCACGAGCAGTACTTC
TRBV7-8	.	TRBJ1-2	.	CASSPLVVNYGYTF	TGTGCCAGCAGCCCCCTCGTCGTAAACTATGGCTACACCTTC
TRBV7-2	once	TRBJ2-2	TRBD1	CASSPQGVLLTGELFF	TGTGCCAGCAGCCCCCAGGGGGTACTCCTGACCGGGGAGCTGTTTTTT
TRBV6-1	.	TRBJ2-1	.	CASRAAGPGHDEQFF	TGTGCCAGCAGAGCGGCGGGCCCGGGACACGATGAGCAGTTCTTC
TRBV14	.	TRBJ2-1	TRBD2	CASSRTSGSSYNEQFF	TGTGCCAGCAGCCGAACTAGCGGCAGCTCCTACAATGAGCAGTTCTTC
TRBV28	.	TRBJ2-7	TRBD1	CASSSQIYGQGVHEQYF	TGTGCCAGCAGTTCCCAAATTTACGGACAGGGGGTTCACGAGCAGTACTTC
TRBV5-6	.	TRBJ1-5	.	CASSSQNQPQHF	TGTGCCAGCAGCTCCCAGAATCAGCCCCAGCATTTT
TRBV5-8	.	TRBJ2-1	TRBD2	CASSQGLAPYNEQFF	TGTGCCAGCAGCCAAGGACTAGCGCCATACAATGAGCAGTTCTTC
TRBV19	.	TRBJ1-5	.	CASRTGFYSNQPQHF	TGTGCCAGTAGAACAGGGTTTTACAGCAATCAGCCCCAGCATTTT
TRBV9	.	TRBJ2-7	TRBD1	CASSVSRDRGYEQYF	TGTGCCAGCAGCGTAAGCCGGGACAGGGGGTACGAGCAGTACTTC
TRBV19	.	TRBJ1-4	TRBD1	CASSIDATGGEKLFF	TGTGCCAGTAGTATCGACGCCACAGGGGGTGAAAAACTGTTTTTT
TRBV5-1	.	TRBJ2-3	.	CASSFGQEDTDTQYF	TGCGCCAGCAGCTTTGGCCAGGAGGACACAGATACGCAGTATTTT
TRBV11-2	.	TRBJ2-1	.	CASSLARHLDEQFF	TGTGCCAGCAGCTTAGCGCGACACCTAGATGAGCAGTTCTTC
TRBV28	.	TRBJ1-5	.	CASSPPHRPQHF	TGTGCCAGCAGTCCCCCACATCGGCCCCAGCATTTT
TRBV5-1	.	TRBJ2-1	.	CASSRSEQGPYRNEQFF	TGCGCCAGCAGCCGCTCCGAACAGGGTCCCTACAGGAATGAGCAGTTCTTC
TRBV2	.	TRBJ2-1	TRBD1	CASNHDRDNEQFF	TGTGCCAGCAACCATGACAGGGACAATGAGCAGTTCTTC
TRBV12-2	.	TRBJ2-1	.	CASRLDLRYGGTSYNEQFF	TGTGCAAGTCGCTTAGATCTCCGGTATGGCGGAACCTCCTACAATGAGCAGTTCTTC
TRBV7-9	.	TRBJ1-5	.	CASSLNNQPQHF	TGTGCCAGCAGCTTAAACAATCAGCCCCAGCATTTT
TRBV27	.	TRBJ1-1	.	CASSSPTQRKRGNTEAFF	TGTGCCAGCAGTTCCCCGACTCAAAGAAAACGCGGTAACACTGAAGCTTTCTTT
TRBV5-4	once	TRBJ2-5	.	CASSQTGNEETQYF	TGTGCCAGCAGCCAGACAGGTAATGAAGAGACCCAGTACTTC
TRBV5-4	.	TRBJ2-5	.	CASSESGPILMETQYF	TGTGCCAGCAGCGAGTCGGGTCCTATACTAATGGAGACCCAGTACTTC
TRBV5-1	.	TRBJ2-1	TRBD2	CASSVGTSGTGEQFF	TGCGCCAGCAGCGTCGGGACTAGCGGGACTGGTGAGCAGTTCTTC
TRBV9	.	TRBJ1-2	TRBD1	CASSVAVRGQDGYTF	TGTGCCAGCAGCGTAGCGGTCAGGGGGCAAGATGGCTACACCTTC
TRBV2	.	TRBJ2-7	.	CASRLEPSYEQYF	TGTGCCAGCAGGCTAGAGCCCTCCTACGAGCAGTACTTC
TRBV7-2	.	TRBJ1-2	.	CASSSRHLGQNRYGYTF	TGTGCCAGCAGCTCAAGACACCTCGGACAGAACCGCTATGGCTACACCTTC
TRBV7-2	.	TRBJ2-7	TRBD2	CASSLGGTFSGPSYEQYF	TGTGCCAGCAGCTTAGGCGGCACATTTAGCGGGCCCTCCTACGAGCAGTACTTC
TRBV9	once	TRBJ2-7	TRBD2	CASSVSTSGRYYEQYF	TGTGCCAGCAGCGTTTCCACTAGCGGGAGATACTACGAGCAGTACTTC
TRBV2	.	TRBJ2-3	.	CASSMTRPRSDTQYF	TGTGCCAGCAGTATGACGCGCCCGCGGTCAGATACGCAGTATTTT
TRBV6-1	.	TRBJ1-5	.	CASSDWGSGQPQHF	TGTGCCAGCAGTGACTGGGGTTCTGGTCAGCCCCAGCATTTT
TRBV19	.	TRBJ1-5	TRBD1	CASSRTGRGYSNQPQHF	TGTGCCAGTAGTCGGACAGGGAGAGGGTATAGCAATCAGCCCCAGCATTTT
TRBV2	.	TRBJ2-3	.	CASMPGSTDTQYF	TGTGCCAGCATGCCAGGGAGCACAGATACGCAGTATTTT
TRBV27	.	TRBJ1-4	.	CASKGRNIEKLFF	TGTGCCAGCAAGGGCAGGAATATTGAAAAACTGTTTTTT
TRBV6-6	.	TRBJ1-1	.	CASSYVPPEAFF	TGTGCCAGCAGTTATGTTCCCCCTGAAGCTTTCTTT
TRBV11-2	.	TRBJ1-3	TRBD1	CASSRTGREDTIYF	TGTGCCAGCAGCAGGACAGGGAGGGAAGACACCATATATTTT
TRBV9	.	TRBJ2-1	.	CASSTLASYNEQFF	TGTGCCAGCAGCACATTAGCGTCCTACAATGAGCAGTTCTTC
TRBV14	.	TRBJ2-4	.	CASSQEGANIQYF	TGTGCCAGCAGCCAAGAAGGGGCAAACATTCAGTACTTC
TRBV30	.	TRBJ2-3	.	CAWSTFSSSTDTQYF	TGTGCCTGGAGTACGTTTTCTTCTAGCACAGATACGCAGTATTTT